Listed here are 8 T cell receptor beta chains from one sample, sequenced in a study of CD8 T cells in ankylosing spondylitis. Notes on the study in general: One TCR beta motif, made up of under ten highly homologous variants, appeared characteristic of ankylosing spondylitis blood.

Their antigens are not known. MiXCR, applied by TCRdb to the 5' RACE reads, yields one record per CDR3 protein. The data show roughly 400,000 distinct CDR3 sequences, with about a fifth seen just once and about a sixth held by the top ten. The material sequenced was blood, either unsorted or a sorted T cell fraction (not recorded which). The origin of the receptors is a male donor with ankylosing spondylitis.

The J gene is TRBJ2-3, the V gene TRBV29-1; 10 positions match TRBD2. With V trimmed by 4 bases and J by 2 bases, 3 bases remained unmatched. CDR1 SQVTM and CDR2 ANQGSEA come from the germline V gene. CDR3 length: 14 residues. CDR3 nucleotide sequence: TGCAGCGTTGCCACTAGCGGGATCACAGATACGCAGTATTTT. This codes for CSVATSGITDTQYF.

At least ten counts were recorded for this clonotype. The chain recombines TRBV20-1 with TRBJ2-7; no clear D. Germline lookup yields CDR1 DFQATT and CDR2 SNEGSKA (reference sequence). Trimming removed 0 bases at V and 2 bases at J, with 14 bases between. This CDR3 comprises 15 residues. This chain's CDR3 is CSARDRRSRTYEQYF. The CDR3, as DNA: TGCAGTGCTAGAGATCGCCGGAGCAGGACCTACGAGCAGTACTTC.

This clonotype was observed a handful of times. This chain joins TRBV28 and TRBJ1-5; 7 bases align to TRBD1. CDR3 length equals 16 residues. The J segment lost 5 bases and the V segment lost 6 bases, leaving 13 bases of the junction unmatched. CDR1 and CDR2 (germline): MDHEN, SYDVKM. CDR3 amino acids: CASRNSTWDRYQPQHF. CDR3 nucleotide sequence: TGTGCCAGCAGGAACTCAACCTGGGACAGATATCAGCCCCAGCATTTT.

This chain uses TRBV20-1 with TRBJ1-5; D is uncertain. Trimming shortened V by 5 bases and J by 3 bases, and 14 bases separated the two germline ends. CDR1 is DFQATT and CDR2 is SNEGSKA in the germline V gene (reference sequence). The CDR3 sequence is 14 residues long. The CDR3 protein is CSAHSRAYNQPQHF. In DNA form, the CDR3 reads TGCAGTGCTCACAGTAGGGCCTACAATCAGCCCCAGCATTTT.

The gene calls are TRBV5-1 and TRBJ2-3; 11 bases agree with TRBD1. Germline lookup yields CDR1 SGHRS and CDR2 YFSETQ. This CDR3 has 15 residues. After removal of 3 bases from V and 4 bases from J, the junction contained 4 bases not matched to a gene. This CDR3 reads CASSSDRGRSDTQYF. In DNA form, the CDR3 reads TGCGCCAGCAGCTCGGACAGGGGGCGGTCAGATACGCAGTATTTT.

This clonotype turned up a few times. V is TRBV5-1 and J is TRBJ2-3; weak D call: TRBD1 (6 bases). Per the germline V gene, CDR1 is SGHRS and CDR2 is YFSETQ. V was cut by 4 bases and J by 2 bases, with 11 bases left in between. This CDR3 comprises 14 residues. The CDR3 DNA is TGCGCCAGCAGCCCAAGACAGGTCACAGATACGCAGTATTTT. Protein: CASSPRQVTDTQYF.

In its sample, this clonotype was seen a few times. The rearrangement links TRBV27 to TRBJ2-2, with D unresolved. The germline V gene encodes CDR1 MNHEY and CDR2 SMNVEV (reference sequence). The CDR3 contains 16 residues. Trimming took 2 bases from V and 6 from J, leaving 16 bases between them. The CDR3 loop is CASSLIPPLTAGELFF. Written as DNA, the CDR3 is TGTGCCAGCAGTTTAATCCCACCTTTAACCGCCGGGGAGCTGTTTTTT.

The chain recombines TRBV28 with TRBJ1-2; no reliable D call. CDR3 length: 11 amino acids. Germline loops: CDR1 MDHEN, CDR2 SYDVKM. Between the trimmed V and J ends, which lost 7 bases and 7 bases, there was a span of 10 bases. The CDR3 region has the DNA TGTGCCAGCACCGCTTTGGGTGGCTACACCTTC. It translates to CASTALGGYTF.